What follows are 10 T cell receptor beta chains derived from one specimen sequenced in a study of shared clonotypes between healthy human individuals (TCRdb year 2020). Library creation used the immunoSEQ multiplex PCR assay. As stored in TCRdb, this immuneACCESS dataset retains in-frame rearrangements with V and J assigned. A fraction of the clones does not appear; measured against another copy, unresolved V genes explain less than half of the discrepancy, and the remainder lacks a known reason. Counted in this sample were roughly 2,000,000 clones; just under 95% of them appeared once. The ten largest clones represent roughly 1.7% of the sample. CD8 naive samples were CD45RO-negative cells positively selected for CCR7, giving a CD45RA+CCR7+ population that excluded TemRA cells. Input material: naive CD8+ T cells from PBMCs. The cell subset or site label for this specimen denotes: CD45RA+CCR7+. Receptors were obtained from a man between 18 and 29 years old in good health. Some clones in this sample may be carry-over from other donors' samples.

The chain employs TRBV2 and TRBJ2-7; a weak D match, TRBD2 (5 bases). This CDR3 has 16 residues. Germline CDR1 reads SNHLY; CDR2 reads FYNNEI. Trimming cost V 6 bases and J 0 bases, with 18 bases left between them. The CDR3 region is CASRSPREQTSYEQYF. The DNA for the CDR3 is TGTGCCAGCAGATCCCCAAGGGAGCAGACCTCCTACGAGCAGTACTTC. Filled out from reference TRBV2 and TRBJ2-7, the complete variable domain reads EPEVTQTPSHQVTQMGQEVILRCVPISNHLYFYWYRQILGQKVEFLVSFYNNEISEKSEIFDDQFSVERPDGSNFTLKIRSTKLEDSAMYFCASRSPREQTSYEQYFGPGTRLTVT.

This chain connects TRBV28 to TRBJ2-2; D unclear. CDR1 is MDHEN, CDR2 SYDVKM, per germline. Trimming stripped 3 bases from V and 0 bases from J, with 5 bases between. The CDR3 is made up of 14 amino acids. The CDR3 bases are TGTGCCAGCAGTTTTCAAACGAACACCGGGGAGCTGTTTTTT. This gives the protein CASSFQTNTGELFF.

The J gene is TRBJ2-1, the V gene TRBV4-3, with TRBD2 matching 14 bases. This CDR3 has 17 residues. CDR1 is LGHNA, CDR2 YSLEER, per germline. V dropped 3 bases and J dropped 9; count of bases not matched to a gene: 10. In DNA, the CDR3 is TGCGCCAGCAGCCATGAGGGACTAGCGGGAGAAAGTACTGAGCAGTTCTTC. Its translation is CASSHEGLAGESTEQFF.

The chain carries TRBV28 and TRBJ1-1, with D maybe TRBD1 (5 bases). Per the germline V gene, CDR1 is MDHEN and CDR2 is SYDVKM. V lost 10 bases to trimming and J lost 5 bases, with 17 bases between them. The CDR3 loop spans 13 amino acids. The chain's CDR3 is CATLPGVSTEAFF. The DNA of the CDR3 is TGTGCCACCCTTCCGGGGGTTAGTACTGAAGCTTTCTTT.

This chain connects TRBV4-1 to TRBJ2-1; D not certain. Trimming took off 0 bases at V and 6 bases at J, with 9 bases between the two ends. Per germline, CDR1 MGHRA and CDR2 YSYEKL. The CDR3 totals 14 residues. As DNA, the CDR3 is TGCGCCAGCAGCCAAGATAGACGTGGCAATGAGCAGTTCTTC. This codes for CASSQDRRGNEQFF.

This rearrangement joins TRBV27 to TRBJ1-5; D is perhaps TRBD1 (6 bases). The CDR3 is 14 residues long. Germline-derived CDR1 and CDR2 are MNHEY and SMNVEV (reference sequence). The V gene lost 5 bases and the J gene lost 3 bases, with 11 bases spanning the gap. CDR3 sequence reads: CASSLRGINQPQHF. DNA of the CDR3: TGTGCCAGCAGTCTCAGGGGTATCAATCAGCCCCAGCATTTT.

The chain links TRBV7-8 to TRBJ2-1, with D perhaps given as TRBD1 or TRBD2 (6 bases each). Between the trimmed V and J ends, which lost 4 bases and 8 bases, there was a span of 15 bases. The V gene's germline CDR1 is SGHVS and CDR2 FQNEAQ. The CDR3 is 14 amino acids. CDR3 residues: CASSSGLGGDEQFF. In nucleotides, the CDR3 is TGTGCCAGCAGCTCGGGGCTGGGGGGCGATGAGCAGTTCTTC. Combining the CDR3 with reference TRBV7-8 and TRBJ2-1 gives the whole variable domain GAGVSQSPRYKVAKRGQDVALRCDPISGHVSLFWYQQALGQGPEFLTYFQNEAQLDKSGLPSDRFFAERPEGSVSTLKIQRTQQEDSAVYLCASSSGLGGDEQFFGPGTRLTVL.

The gene calls are TRBV4-2 and TRBJ2-7; 7 nucleotides match TRBD1. The CDR3 covers 17 residues. The germline V gene encodes CDR1 LGHNA and CDR2 YNFKEQ. Trimming at V came to 1 base and at J to 4 bases, leaving 13 bases not matched to a gene. The CDR3 sequence is CASSQGTGTLSTYEQYF. The CDR3 nucleotides are TGTGCCAGCAGCCAAGGGACAGGAACTCTCAGTACGTACGAGCAGTACTTC.

The chain links TRBV2 to TRBJ2-7; D is unresolved. Germline CDR1 and CDR2: SNHLY and FYNNEI. V was pared by 2 bases and J by 4 bases, with 18 bases between. The CDR3 runs to 16 residues. CDR3 loop: CASSERPARVIYEQYF. In nucleotides, the CDR3 is TGTGCCAGCAGTGAACGACCGGCACGAGTAATTTACGAGCAGTACTTC. The full variable domain, its missing parts supplied by reference TRBV2 and TRBJ2-7, is EPEVTQTPSHQVTQMGQEVILRCVPISNHLYFYWYRQILGQKVEFLVSFYNNEISEKSEIFDDQFSVERPDGSNFTLKIRSTKLEDSAMYFCASSERPARVIYEQYFGPGTRLTVT.

This chain links TRBV19 with TRBJ1-2; TRBD1 might be the D (5 bases). From germline, CDR1 is LNHDA and CDR2 SQIVND (reference sequence). With 6 bases removed from V and 8 bases from J, the gap between germline ends came to 10 bases. The CDR3 contains 11 residues. The CDR3: CASRWGLGYTF. CDR3 DNA: TGTGCCAGTAGATGGGGACTGGGCTACACCTTC. Together with reference TRBV19 and TRBJ1-2, the CDR3 gives the full variable domain: DGGITQSPKYLFRKEGQNVTLSCEQNLNHDAMYWYRQDPGQGLRLIYYSQIVNDFQKGDIAEGYSVSREKKESFPLTVTSAQKNPTAFYLCASRWGLGYTFGSGTRLTVV.